This T cell receptor (beta chain) was observed in a study of blood T cell repertoires in COVID-19. Study-level information: T cells, B-cell-depleted T cells, or PBMCs supplied cDNA or gDNA.

The CDR3 runs to 14 residues. V lost 6 bases and J 2 bases, leaving 13 bases between the germline ends. The germline V gene has CDR1 MDHEN and CDR2 SYDVKM. In the authors' workflow: Quantification of nucleated cells was approximated via reference gene primer amplification. Here immunoSEQ multiplex PCR was the method, and the copy in TCRdb shows in-frame clones only, minus some. Clone size and V and J calls were adopted from that table, with D and trimming inferred from the DNA. The data show 200,000 to 250,000 clones, with about 84% seen just once and about 6% held by the top ten. Seattle-derived patients entered the study during active infection and were followed longitudinally.

The chain employs TRBV28 and TRBJ1-1; possible D gene TRBD1, 6 bases. Material: peripheral blood. This receptor was identified in a woman of 80 years or more with COVID-19, enrolled during active disease. The CDR3 protein is CASRTTGLNTEAFF. In nucleotides, the CDR3 is TGTGCCAGCAGGACAACAGGGCTAAACACTGAAGCTTTCTTT.